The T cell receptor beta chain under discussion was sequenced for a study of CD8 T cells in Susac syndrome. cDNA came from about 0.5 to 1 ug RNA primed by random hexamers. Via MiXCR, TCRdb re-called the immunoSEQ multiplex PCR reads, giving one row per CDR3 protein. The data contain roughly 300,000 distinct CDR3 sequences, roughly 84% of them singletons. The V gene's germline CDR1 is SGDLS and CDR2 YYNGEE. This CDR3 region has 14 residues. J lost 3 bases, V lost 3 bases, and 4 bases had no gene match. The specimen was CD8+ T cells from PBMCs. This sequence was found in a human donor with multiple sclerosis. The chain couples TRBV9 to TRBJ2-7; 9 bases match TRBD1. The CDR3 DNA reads TGTGCCAGCAGCGCCGGGACAGGGATCTACGAGCAGTACTTC. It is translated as CASSAGTGIYEQYF.